These T cell receptor beta chains were read from a single sample in a study of cytomegalovirus exposure and HLA in healthy donors. The method was immunoSEQ multiplex PCR; TCRdb's version includes in-frame clones alone and lacks a portion of them. This table holds 150,000 to 200,000 clones, roughly 85% found once. The sample consisted of PBMCs. Every receptor here comes from a woman aged 25-40 years in good health and CMV-seropositive. CDR3s include the opening cysteine and the closing phenylalanine or tryptophan. Each record gives: CDR3 length, J gene, V gene, clone size, D gene, CDR3 protein, CDR3 DNA. A D gene is named only where the DNA matches it firmly. Size is omitted from some rows. Given values are once, few, many or a class for expanded clones.

>14|TRBJ1-4|TRBV7-2|-|-
CASSSGILDEKLFF
TGTGCCAGCAGCTCCGGGATACTGGATGAAAAACTGTTTTTT
>13|TRBJ1-1|TRBV6-5|-|-
CASSYGLPTEAFF
TGTGCCAGCAGTTACGGCCTTCCCACTGAAGCTTTCTTT
>13|TRBJ1-1|TRBV6-6|once|-
CASRVNDLYEAFF
TGTGCCAGCAGAGTCAATGACTTATACGAAGCTTTCTTT
>16|TRBJ2-2|TRBV6-6|few|-
CASSVSGTLSAGELFF
TGTGCCAGCAGTGTTTCCGGGACATTGTCTGCCGGGGAGCTGTTTTTT
>14|TRBJ1-2|TRBV11-3|once|-
CASSPTGGAYGYTF
TGTGCCAGCAGCCCTACTGGGGGGGCCTATGGCTACACCTTC
>13|TRBJ2-5|TRBV29-1|-|TRBD1
CSGGTGYQETQYF
TGCAGCGGTGGGACAGGGTACCAAGAGACCCAGTACTTC
>16|TRBJ1-2|TRBV6-5|-|-
CASSYIRDLGSNGYTF
TGTGCCAGCAGTTACATCAGAGACTTAGGATCGAATGGCTACACCTTC
>15|TRBJ1-1|TRBV6-5|once|-
CASSYSSRRNTEAFF
TGTGCCAGCAGTTACTCGAGTCGGAGGAACACTGAAGCTTTCTTT
>16|TRBJ2-1|TRBV29-1|-|-
CSVSQVGRSSYNEQFF
TGCAGCGTTTCCCAGGTGGGGAGGTCCTCCTACAATGAGCAGTTCTTC
>14|TRBJ2-3|TRBV11-3|-|-
CASSLPLDQDTQYF
TGTGCCAGCAGCTTACCGCTAGATCAAGATACGCAGTATTTT
>16|TRBJ2-7|TRBV10-3|-|TRBD1
CAISLNEGTGAYEQYF
TGTGCCATCAGTTTAAACGAGGGGACAGGGGCCTACGAGCAGTACTTC
>17|TRBJ1-4|TRBV19|-|TRBD1
CASIPDRVSATNEKLFF
TGTGCCAGTATCCCGGACAGGGTATCCGCAACTAATGAAAAACTGTTTTTT
>15|TRBJ1-6|TRBV2|few|-
CASSSLGYNNSPLHF
TGTGCCAGCAGCTCCCTCGGGTACAATAATTCACCCCTCCACTTT
>16|TRBJ1-2|TRBV4-1|once|-
CASSQGGTGNYYGYTF
TGCGCCAGCAGCCAGGGGGGGACGGGTAACTACTATGGCTACACCTTC
>18|TRBJ1-2|TRBV30|once|-
CAWSVPRTAKPANYGYTF
TGTGCCTGGAGTGTACCACGGACAGCCAAACCAGCTAACTATGGCTACACCTTC
>14|TRBJ1-1|TRBV6-1|-|TRBD1
CALKGAGSNTEAFF
TGTGCCCTCAAGGGGGCAGGGTCCAACACTGAAGCTTTCTTT
>18|TRBJ1-1|TRBV10-3|-|TRBD1
CAISESIYRDREDTEAFF
TGTGCCATCAGTGAGTCGATTTACCGGGACAGGGAGGACACTGAAGCTTTCTTT
>14|TRBJ2-7|TRBV6-5|few|-
CASSYSTASYEQYF
TGTGCCAGCAGTTACTCGACAGCTTCCTACGAGCAGTACTTC
>11|TRBJ2-1|TRBV19|-|-
CATWNSNEQFF
TGTGCCACCTGGAACAGCAATGAGCAGTTCTTC
>15|TRBJ2-1|TRBV6-6|-|-
CASRAQQGAYNEQFF
TGTGCCAGCAGGGCCCAACAGGGAGCATACAATGAGCAGTTCTTC
>16|TRBJ2-1|TRBV7-2|-|TRBD1
CASSLDLGTGYNEQFF
TGTGCCAGCAGCTTAGATCTCGGGACAGGATACAATGAGCAGTTCTTC
>14|TRBJ2-7|TRBV18|few|TRBD1
CASHSGTGDYEQYF
TGTGCCAGCCATTCCGGGACAGGAGACTACGAGCAGTACTTC
>15|TRBJ1-2|TRBV7-9|few|TRBD1
CASSNLTGLLHGYTF
TGTGCCAGCAGCAACCTGACAGGGCTTCTACATGGCTACACCTTC
>15|TRBJ2-2|TRBV18|-|-
CASSPPGQNTGELFF
TGTGCCAGCTCACCACCTGGGCAGAACACCGGGGAGCTGTTTTTT
>15|TRBJ2-3|TRBV7-8|-|TRBD2
CATRSSGRATDTQYF
TGTGCCACCCGGAGCAGCGGGAGGGCCACAGATACGCAGTATTTT
>16|TRBJ1-1|TRBV7-6|-|-
CASSSFHPTANTEAFF
TGTGCCAGCAGCTCATTTCACCCAACTGCGAACACTGAAGCTTTCTTT
>13|TRBJ2-7|TRBV30|-|-
CAWSGGGGYEQYF
TGTGCCTGGAGTGGAGGGGGGGGCTACGAGCAGTACTTC
>12|TRBJ2-3|TRBV7-2|once|-
CASRASTDTQYF
TGTGCCAGCAGGGCCTCCACAGATACGCAGTATTTT
>14|TRBJ2-5|TRBV19|few|TRBD2
CASSSGGSQETQYF
TGTGCCAGCTCTAGCGGGGGTTCCCAAGAGACCCAGTACTTC
>15|TRBJ2-3|TRBV30|-|-
CAWAYLGGATDTQYF
TGTGCCTGGGCTTACCTTGGAGGGGCCACAGATACGCAGTATTTT
>15|TRBJ1-5|TRBV27|-|-
CASSLRGLGNQPQHF
TGTGCCAGCAGTTTACGAGGGCTGGGGAATCAGCCCCAGCATTTT
>15|TRBJ1-5|TRBV19|-|-
CASSIDHRQFQPQHF
TGTGCCAGTAGTATAGATCACCGACAGTTTCAGCCCCAGCATTTT
>14|TRBJ1-2|TRBV25-1|-|-
CASSEFTGTYGYTF
TGTGCCAGCAGTGAATTCACAGGGACCTATGGCTACACCTTC
>17|TRBJ2-6|TRBV5-4|-|-
CASSLAQGSSGANVLTF
TGTGCCAGCAGCTTGGCGCAGGGTTCCTCTGGGGCCAACGTCCTGACTTTC